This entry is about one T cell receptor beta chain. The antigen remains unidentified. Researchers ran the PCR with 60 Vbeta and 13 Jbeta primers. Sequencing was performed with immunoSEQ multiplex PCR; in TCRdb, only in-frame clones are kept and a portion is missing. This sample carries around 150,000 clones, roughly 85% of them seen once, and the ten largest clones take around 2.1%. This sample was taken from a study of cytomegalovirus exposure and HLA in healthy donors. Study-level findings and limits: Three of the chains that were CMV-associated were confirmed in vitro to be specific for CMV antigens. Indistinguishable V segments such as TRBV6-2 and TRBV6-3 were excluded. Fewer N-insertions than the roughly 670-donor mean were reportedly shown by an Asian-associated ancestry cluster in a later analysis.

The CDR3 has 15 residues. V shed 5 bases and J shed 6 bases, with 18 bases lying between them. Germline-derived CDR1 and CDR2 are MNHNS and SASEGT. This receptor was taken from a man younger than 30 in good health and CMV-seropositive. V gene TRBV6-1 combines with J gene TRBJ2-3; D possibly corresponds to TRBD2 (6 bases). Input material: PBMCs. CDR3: CASSPTRGVGDTQYF. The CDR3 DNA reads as TGTGCCAGCAGTCCGACTAGGGGAGTCGGGGATACGCAGTATTTT.